The 19 T cell receptor beta chains below were found in one sample sequenced in a study of cytomegalovirus exposure and HLA in healthy donors. 60 Vbeta and 13 Jbeta primers were used in PCR. The repertoire was sequenced with immunoSEQ multiplex PCR; TCRdb's copy has only in-frame clones and lacks some. This table holds 85,000 to 100,000 clones, around four fifths found once. Sequencing was done on a sample of PBMCs. The receptors derive from a middle-aged man in good health and CMV-seropositive.

In its sample, this clone was seen a few times. V gene TRBV4-1 combines with J gene TRBJ2-5; TRBD2 aligns across 8 bases. CDR3 length equals 17 residues. V shed 1 base, J shed 0 bases, and the junction held 7 bases outside the gene matches. Germline assignment: CDR1 MGHRA and CDR2 YSYEKL. The CDR3 loop is CASSQGAGGGYQETQYF. CDR3 sequence (DNA): TGCGCCAGCAGCCAAGGGGCCGGCGGGGGGTACCAAGAGACCCAGTACTTC.

This clone was found once. The gene calls are TRBV5-1 and TRBJ2-7; possible D gene TRBD1, 5 bases. The germline gives CDR1 SGHRS, CDR2 YFSETQ. Trimming took off 4 bases at V and 5 bases at J, with 13 bases between the two ends. The CDR3 length is 13 residues. The CDR3 region is CASSIWGKDEQYF. The CDR3 bases are TGCGCCAGCAGCATCTGGGGCAAGGACGAGCAGTACTTC. Full variable domain (remainder filled in from reference TRBV5-1 and TRBJ2-7): KAGVTQTPRYLIKTRGQQVTLSCSPISGHRSVSWYQQTPGQGLQFLFEYFSETQRNKGNFPGRFSGRQFSNSRSEMNVSTLELGDSALYLCASSIWGKDEQYFGPGTRLTVT.

The gene calls are TRBV5-4 and TRBJ2-5; 7 bases fit TRBD2. The length of the CDR3 is 15 residues. Germline V gene sequence: CDR1 SGHNT, CDR2 YYREEE (reference sequence). The V segment lost 3 bases and the J segment 2 bases; nucleotides outside the gene matches: 7. This chain's CDR3 is CASSSPWGGQETQYF. The CDR3 bases are TGTGCCAGCAGCTCCCCTTGGGGGGGGCAAGAGACCCAGTACTTC.

The chain links TRBV19 to TRBJ1-6, with TRBD1 matching 10 bases. J gave up 9 bases and V 5 bases, and 7 bases lay outside the gene matches. CDR1 and CDR2 (germline): LNHDA, SQIVND (reference sequence). The CDR3 loop spans 15 amino acids. As DNA, the CDR3 is TGTGCCAGTAGTCATAAGGGGGACAGGGGTTCACCCCTCCACTTT. Protein sequence: CASSHKGDRGSPLHF.

The chain employs TRBV7-9 and TRBJ1-2, with TRBD1 identical over 9 bases. V shed 8 bases and J 6 bases; nucleotides not matched to a gene: 7. This CDR3 spans 13 amino acids. The V gene's germline CDR1 is SEHNR and CDR2 FQNEAQ (reference sequence). The CDR3 loop is CASQTGGFDGYTF. CDR3 in DNA: TGTGCCAGCCAAACAGGGGGCTTTGATGGCTACACCTTC.

This clone was observed once. J is TRBJ2-3 and V is TRBV27; D remains unclear. The CDR3 has 13 residues. Trimming left V 1 base short and J 6 bases short, with 8 bases between. The germline V gene encodes CDR1 MNHEY and CDR2 SMNVEV (reference sequence). CDR3 loop: CASSLWWADTQYF. CDR3 nucleotides: TGTGCCAGCAGTTTATGGTGGGCTGATACGCAGTATTTT.

About this clone itself: The sample carries other DNA sequences with the same CDR3. This rearrangement joins TRBV6-1 to TRBJ2-3; 10 nucleotides line up with TRBD2. The CDR3 consists of 15 residues. With 6 bases clipped from V and 1 base from J, the junction kept 4 bases outside the gene matches. The germline gives CDR1 MNHNS, CDR2 SASEGT. The CDR3 DNA sequence: TGTGCCAGCAGCGCCGGGACTAGCGGCACAGATACGCAGTATTTT. This sequence encodes CASSAGTSGTDTQYF.

This clone was seen a few times. The chain is built from TRBV5-1 and TRBJ1-4; maybe TRBD1 (5 bases). CDR3 length: 15 amino acids. Per the germline V gene, CDR1 is SGHRS and CDR2 is YFSETQ. V gave up 4 bases and J gave up 4 bases, with 14 bases separating them. This chain's CDR3 is CASSPIGGSNEKLFF. CDR3 nucleotides: TGCGCCAGCAGCCCCATTGGGGGGAGTAATGAAAAACTGTTTTTT.

V and J are TRBV5-1 and TRBJ2-5; D is perhaps TRBD1 (5 bases). Germline CDR1 SGHRS, CDR2 YFSETQ. This CDR3 region has 14 residues. V lost 3 bases to trimming and J lost 2 bases, with 11 bases between them. CDR3 in DNA: TGCGCCAGCAGCTGGCAGGGCGTTCAAGAGACCCAGTACTTC. As protein: CASSWQGVQETQYF.

The chain joins TRBV29-1 to TRBJ2-7, with TRBD1 as a possible D gene (6 bases). The V end lost 3 bases, the J end lost 3 bases, and 18 bases lay between the germline ends. Germline V CDR1 and CDR2: SQVTM, ANQGSEA. The CDR3 spans 15 residues. The CDR3 DNA follows: TGCAGCGTTGATGGAACAGGGACAATTGGCTACGAGCAGTACTTC. Translation gives CSVDGTGTIGYEQYF.

This chain connects TRBV5-4 to TRBJ1-1, with D unclear. The CDR3 has 13 residues. The germline CDR1 and CDR2 sequences are SGHNT and YYREEE (reference sequence). V was cut by 4 bases and J by 4 bases, with 11 bases left in between. The CDR3 spells CASSRTEGTEAFF. As DNA, the CDR3 is TGTGCCAGCAGCCGCACAGAGGGCACTGAAGCTTTCTTT.

This chain uses TRBV18 with TRBJ1-5, with TRBD1 as a possible D gene (5 bases). Trimming removed 4 bases at V and 3 bases at J, with 16 bases between. The germline V gene has CDR1 KGHSH and CDR2 LQKENI. There are 16 residues in the CDR3. As DNA, the CDR3 is TGTGCCAGCTCACGCTCGACGGGGGGTGACAATCAGCCCCAGCATTTT. This translates into CASSRSTGGDNQPQHF.

The chain combines TRBV7-9 with TRBJ1-2, with 10 bases fitting TRBD1. Germline V gene lookup returns CDR1 SEHNR and CDR2 FQNEAQ (reference sequence). The V gene end was trimmed by 5 bases and the J gene end by 4 bases; junction bases not matched to a gene: 10. CDR3 length: 16 amino acids. The CDR3: CASSPIPGQGPYGYTF. The CDR3 DNA follows: TGTGCCAGCAGCCCAATACCGGGACAGGGGCCCTATGGCTACACCTTC.

The gene calls are TRBV15 and TRBJ2-3, with D possibly matching TRBD2 (5 bases). The V end was cut by 10 bases, the J end by 0 bases, with 20 bases between. The CDR3 runs to 16 residues. Germline loops: CDR1 LNHNV, CDR2 YYDKDF (reference sequence). The CDR3 loop is CAIAQTRAASTDTQYF. The CDR3 nucleotides read TGTGCCATCGCACAAACGCGGGCGGCTAGCACAGATACGCAGTATTTT.

This clone appeared a few times. The chain has TRBV11-2 and TRBJ2-7; 9 nucleotides agree with TRBD1. The trim removed 3 bases at V and 3 bases at J, leaving 12 bases unmatched. Germline values: CDR1 SGHAT, CDR2 FQNNGV. This CDR3 is 17 amino acids long. The CDR3: CASSFRTGAGGHYEQYF. CDR3 DNA sequence: TGTGCCAGCAGCTTTCGGACAGGGGCAGGGGGGCACTACGAGCAGTACTTC.

This sequence joins TRBV7-6 and TRBJ2-7, with TRBD2 matching 7 bases. Germline CDR1 SGHVS, CDR2 FNYEAQ. The CDR3 has 15 amino acids. The junction had 5 bases not matched to a gene; V was cut back by 1 base and J by 2 bases. This CDR3 is CASSLGDGGAYEQYF. The CDR3 region has the DNA TGTGCCAGCAGCTTAGGGGATGGGGGGGCCTACGAGCAGTACTTC.

A few counts support this clone. This chain uses TRBV5-5 with TRBJ1-1; the match to TRBD1 covers 7 bases. Germline V lookup: CDR1 SGHKS, CDR2 YYEKEE (reference sequence). This CDR3 comprises 15 residues. Losses at the gene ends were 4 bases for V and 5 bases for J; bases not matched to a gene: 11. CDR3 sequence reads: CASSVKTGSGTEAFF. The CDR3 nucleotides are TGTGCCAGCAGCGTTAAGACAGGGTCGGGGACTGAAGCTTTCTTT.

In this sample, this clone turned up once. The J gene is TRBJ2-2, the V gene TRBV5-5; 9 bases map to TRBD2. This CDR3 is built from 16 residues. CDR1 SGHKS and CDR2 YYEKEE come from the germline V gene (reference sequence). Trimming removed 0 bases from V and 4 bases from J; junction bases left unmatched: 4. This CDR3 reads CASSLGLAAGTGELFF. The CDR3, as DNA: TGTGCCAGCAGCTTGGGACTAGCGGCGGGCACCGGGGAGCTGTTTTTT.

Comment on this clone: The sample has other DNA sequences that encode this CDR3 too. The gene calls are TRBV7-6 and TRBJ2-3; TRBD1 aligns across 8 bases. The J segment lost 4 bases and the V segment lost 1 base, leaving 4 bases of the junction unmatched. Germline CDR1 and CDR2: SGHVS and FNYEAQ. CDR3 length: 15 amino acids. This chain's CDR3 is CASSLVQGAADTQYF. The CDR3 DNA is TGTGCCAGCAGCTTAGTTCAGGGGGCAGCAGATACGCAGTATTTT.